This T cell receptor (beta chain) was found in a study of shared clonotypes between healthy human individuals (dated by TCRdb to the early 2020s). Concerning the study at large: The cohort comprised two women and a few men aged 18 to 49 years. For each donor, three plates each were used for CD4 naive and CD4 memory, two plates were used for CD8 naive, and one plate was used for CD8 memory. To estimate repertoire size and how much clonotype sharing occurs between individuals, the study deeply sequenced the blood TCR repertoires of 5 or 6 healthy adults. To increase sequencing depth and limit assay-specific biases, different laboratories used diverse techniques to prepare libraries and sequence TCR repertoires. Each donor's leukapheresis produced roughly between about 0.8 and 8.9 billion PBMCs.

Of note for this clone: Its antigen is not yet known. Per-base qualities were not stored, and no clone one base away is much larger.

Study-wide findings and limitations: Sharing across a few donors was observed for about 4.8% of naive CD4, over 3% of naive CD8, 2% to 2.5% of memory CD4, and over 0.3% of memory CD8 clonotypes. Estimated clonotype richness was generally larger for naive than for memory subsets. Sampling was restricted to blood, and TCR repertoires in tissues likely differ from the TCR repertoires found in blood. Based on pairwise subsampling, the degree of clonotype sharing among donors was expected to be affected by sequencing depth. Incomplete sequencing was indicated by rarefaction of sorted-subset datasets, despite the large sequencing depth. Compared with non-shared clonotypes, the clonotypes found in all four sorted-subset donors had higher generation probabilities. The small number of donors limited the genetic and exposure-history diversity represented.

CD8 naive samples were CD45RO-negative cells positively selected for CCR7, giving a CD45RA+CCR7+ population that excluded TemRA cells. Donors were healthy HIV-negative adults with no recently reported acute infections or vaccinations. Every donor was a Caucasian adult living in Nashville, Tennessee, USA. Blood was collected by leukapheresis, and PBMCs were isolated by Ficoll-Histopaque density gradient centrifugation and then cryopreserved in liquid nitrogen vapor phase. Analytical flow cytometry was used to check the purity and quantity of every magnetically sorted T cell population. Each sorted fraction had its genomic DNA isolated and then quantified by UV absorbance on a Nanodrop 2000c. Using the deep immunoSEQ assay, multiplex PCR amplified TCR CDR3 regions from genomic DNA. Extracted genomic DNA from each cell subset was distributed evenly across all wells of several immunoSEQ 96-well plates, and each plate was treated as a replicate. Each replicate PCR for sorted subsets received 200 ng genomic DNA, equal to around 32,000 T cell genomes. Purified libraries were measured with a Qubit 3.0 fluorometer, size-checked on a Bioanalyzer 2100, and measured again with the KAPA Library Quantification kit. A separate single-read 150-cycle Illumina NextSeq 550 flow cell was used to sequence each immunoSEQ 96-well plate. For the original study's pipeline: Because the immunoSEQ output included only junctional sequences and no quality scores, the filtering could not be the same as the filtering used for full-length reads. To assign V/J genes and CDR3, sequences were annotated using PyIR, a Python wrapper for IgBLAST v1.9, with IMGT germline references. Reads with weak V/J assignments (E-value above 1e-6), missing CDR3, stop codons, out-of-frame junctions, or ambiguous translated residues were removed. V3J clonotypes were defined by identical inferred V gene, J gene, and CDR3 amino acid sequence. Percentage overlap between repertoires was calculated by dividing the number of shared unique clonotypes by the size of the smaller repertoire. Repertoire richness was assessed with RTK rarefaction, the Chao1 estimator, and Recon v2.1 estimates of unobserved clonotypes. OLGA was used to compute generation probabilities for all TCRbeta clonotypes that the gDNA method yielded from a few donors. This immuneACCESS table, as held by TCRdb, lists in-frame sequences with V and J called but not all clones. Of the missing ones, under half trace to an unresolved V gene in checked studies; the others have no known cause. V and J calls and clone size are copied from that table; D and trimming were computed from the DNA. The sample includes some 2.1 million clones, with about 95% observed a single time. The ten largest clones capture more than 0.95% of the sample.

The sequencing input was naive CD8+ T cells sorted from blood. What this sample's cell subset or site label stands for: CD45RA+CCR7+. The receptor was derived from a man aged 18 to 29 in good health.

The CDR3 region: CASSLGLPGLAGLNEQYF. DNA sequence: TGTGCCAGCAGCTTAGGCTTACCGGGACTAGCGGGACTCAACGAGCAGTACTTC. Here the chain combines TRBV7-8 and TRBJ2-7, with 13 bases in between that match TRBD2. The CDR3 numbers 18 residues from cysteine through phenylalanine. The DNA shown is the 54-base CDR3, in frame from base 1. The germline V gene yields SGHVS for CDR1 and FQNEAQ for CDR2. For this chain, trimming is 1 base at the V end and 5 bases at the J end, and the number of junction bases without a gene match is 11.